The next 15 T cell receptor beta chains were all read from a single sample in a study of blood T cell repertoires in COVID-19. Data came from immunoSEQ multiplex PCR; TCRdb stores just in-frame clones and leaves some out. The sample holds approximately 100,000 clones; roughly 80% are singletons and the top ten take nearly 4.5%. Sequenced input: peripheral blood. The receptors come from a man aged 60-69 years with acute or convalescent COVID-19.

The chain carries TRBV6-2 or TRBV6-3 and TRBJ2-7; 7 bases line up with TRBD2. The CDR3 runs to 14 residues. J was trimmed by 3 bases and V by 8 bases; bases with no gene match: 10. CDR1 MNHEY and CDR2 SVGEGT come from the germline V gene. The CDR3 protein is CASCPSGTGYEQYF. The DNA for the CDR3 is TGTGCCAGCTGCCCTAGCGGAACGGGCTACGAGCAGTACTTC.

The V call is TRBV2, the J call TRBJ2-1; 10 nucleotides match TRBD2. The CDR3 has 16 residues. V lost 3 bases, J lost 4 bases, and 6 bases stayed unmatched. Germline-derived CDR1 and CDR2 are SNHLY and FYNNEI. CDR3 nucleotides: TGTGCCAGCAGTGATGCTAGCGGGAGTTGGTACAATGAGCAGTTCTTC. Translated, it gives CASSDASGSWYNEQFF. Variable domain in full (rest from reference TRBV2 and TRBJ2-1): EPEVTQTPSHQVTQMGQEVILRCVPISNHLYFYWYRQILGQKVEFLVSFYNNEISEKSEIFDDQFSVERPDGSNFTLKIRSTKLEDSAMYFCASSDASGSWYNEQFFGPGTRLTVL.

Remarks on this clone: This CDR3 is also generated by other DNA sequences in the sample. The chain has TRBV28 and TRBJ1-5; 8 nucleotides match TRBD1. This CDR3 region has 14 residues. Germline CDR1 and CDR2: MDHEN and SYDVKM. The ends lost 7 bases at V and 4 bases at J; junction bases unmatched: 6. The CDR3 DNA sequence: TGTGCCAGCATTGGGGACAGGAGAAATCAGCCCCAGCATTTT. This gives the protein CASIGDRRNQPQHF. Full variable domain (remainder filled in from reference TRBV28 and TRBJ1-5): DVKVTQSSRYLVKRTGEKVFLECVQDMDHENMFWYRQDPGLGLRLIYFSYDVKMKEKGDIPEGYSVSREKKERFSLILESASTNQTSMYLCASIGDRRNQPQHFGDGTRLSIL.

The J gene is TRBJ1-1, the V gene TRBV6-6, with 9 positions matching TRBD1. The CDR3 consists of 15 residues. From germline, CDR1 is MNHNY and CDR2 SVGAGI (reference sequence). J lost 5 bases, V lost 2 bases, and 6 bases had no gene match. The CDR3 DNA sequence: TGTGCCAGCAGTTACCGGGGTGGACAGGGGACTGAAGCTTTCTTT. It codes for CASSYRGGQGTEAFF.

This clone was counted a few times. The chain has TRBV7-9 and TRBJ2-1; weak D call: TRBD2 (6 bases). Germline CDR1 is SEHNR and CDR2 is FQNEAQ (reference sequence). Trimming removed 4 bases from V and 5 bases from J, with 12 bases in between. This CDR3 spans 14 amino acids. The CDR3 loop reads CASSSTSSNNEQFF. The CDR3 region has the DNA TGTGCCAGCAGCTCGACTAGTTCGAACAATGAGCAGTTCTTC.

V is TRBV5-1 and J is TRBJ2-3; 13 nucleotides agree with TRBD2. After removal of 4 bases from V and 0 bases from J, the junction contained 11 bases not matched to a gene. The germline V gene has CDR1 SGHRS and CDR2 YFSETQ. The CDR3 sequence is 19 residues long. The CDR3 is CASSPLPTSGRASTDTQYF. CDR3 DNA sequence: TGCGCCAGCAGCCCACTCCCAACTAGCGGGAGGGCGAGCACAGATACGCAGTATTTT.

The V and J genes are TRBV7-2 and TRBJ2-3; 8 positions agree with TRBD2. This CDR3 has 16 residues. Germline V gene lookup returns CDR1 SGHTA and CDR2 FQGNSA. Trimming cost V 1 base and J 1 base; bases outside gene matches: 4. The CDR3 DNA reads TGTGCCAGCAGCTTAGTCCTAGCGGGTGGCACAGATACGCAGTATTTT. It is translated as CASSLVLAGGTDTQYF.

This clone was counted a single time. The rearrangement links TRBV6-2 or TRBV6-3 to TRBJ2-7, with TRBD1 identical over 9 bases. The ends lost 2 bases at V and 6 bases at J; junction bases unmatched: 8. The CDR3 runs 15 residues. Germline V gives CDR1 MNHEY, CDR2 SVGEGT. In DNA, the CDR3 is TGTGCCAGCAGTTACCCACGGGGACAGGGTCTCGAGCAGTACTTC. This codes for CASSYPRGQGLEQYF.

This clone was seen a single time. The chain is built from TRBV27 and TRBJ1-6; D might be TRBD1 (6 bases). There are 13 residues in the CDR3. Trimming left V 6 bases short and J 3 bases short, with 6 bases between. Germline V gene sequence: CDR1 MNHEY, CDR2 SMNVEV (reference sequence). For the CDR3, the DNA is TGTGCCAGCAGAGGGGGCTATAATTCACCCCTCCACTTT. It is translated as CASRGGYNSPLHF.

This chain uses TRBV7-2 with TRBJ2-1; 8 bases map to TRBD1. The CDR3 is made up of 15 amino acids. Germline lookup yields CDR1 SGHTA and CDR2 FQGNSA. V dropped 3 bases and J dropped 10; count of bases not matched to a gene: 11. The CDR3 here is CASSFLQGAIGEQFF. DNA of the CDR3: TGTGCCAGCAGCTTTCTTCAGGGGGCGATTGGCGAGCAGTTCTTC.

The chain links TRBV7-9 to TRBJ2-7; possible D gene TRBD1, 6 bases. The germline V and J ends were trimmed by 5 bases and 2 bases, with 22 bases remaining between them. The CDR3 totals 17 residues. Germline lookup yields CDR1 SEHNR and CDR2 FQNEAQ (reference sequence). The DNA for the CDR3 is TGTGCCAGCAGCACGCCCCCCCGGACAGCCCGGGCCTACGAGCAGTACTTC. Amino acids: CASSTPPRTARAYEQYF.

The count of this clone is one. Here the CDR3 DNA reads TGTGCCAGCAGCTTCAGGACAGGGGCGGCGGGCGGCTACACCTTC. Protein product: CASSFRTGAAGGYTF. The chain combines TRBV7-2 with TRBJ1-2; 9 bases match TRBD1. J gave up 8 bases and V 3 bases, and 10 bases lay outside the gene matches. CDR1 and CDR2 (germline): SGHTA, FQGNSA. CDR3 length equals 15 residues.

This sequence joins TRBV7-9 and TRBJ1-6; no reliable D call. Trimming stripped 0 bases from V and 5 bases from J, with 5 bases between. CDR1 SEHNR and CDR2 FQNEAQ come from the germline V gene (reference sequence). CDR3 size: 14 residues. CDR3 sequence: CASSLAQHNSPLHF. The DNA of the CDR3 is TGTGCCAGCAGCTTAGCACAGCATAATTCACCCCTCCACTTT. Drawing the rest from reference TRBV7-9 and TRBJ1-6, the complete variable domain is DTGVSQNPRHKITKRGQNVTFRCDPISEHNRLYWYRQTLGQGPEFLTYFQNEAQLEKSRLLSDRFSAERPKGSFSTLEIQRTEQGDSAMYLCASSLAQHNSPLHFGNGTRLTVT.

The chain couples TRBV5-1 to TRBJ1-1; maybe TRBD1 (5 bases). The CDR3 consists of 14 residues. Trimming shortened V by 2 bases and J by 5 bases, and 13 bases separated the two germline ends. The germline V gene has CDR1 SGHRS and CDR2 YFSETQ. CDR3 residues: CASSFNRGNTEAFF. CDR3 sequence (DNA): TGCGCCAGCAGCTTTAATAGGGGAAATACTGAAGCTTTCTTT.

The CDR3 sequence is CASSLAHRGTTDTQYF. The CDR3 DNA sequence: TGCGCCAGCAGCTTGGCCCACAGGGGGACCACAGATACGCAGTATTTT. The genes are TRBV5-1 and TRBJ2-3; 8 bases map to TRBD1. This CDR3 has 16 residues. CDR1 is SGHRS and CDR2 is YFSETQ in the germline V gene. V lost 0 bases to trimming and J lost 2 bases; unmatched junction nucleotides: 5.